Following are 25 T cell receptor beta chains from one sample sequenced in a study of beta chain features in type 1 diabetes. Expressed TCRB transcripts got sequenced, as all isolated RNA was reverse transcribed. TCRdb's copy holds only in-frame clones and misses some; the assay was immunoSEQ multiplex PCR. The sample carries 900,000 or so clones, under 20% recorded once. The sequencing input was naive CD4+ T cells from blood. These receptors originate from a woman between 18 and 29 years old in good health.

This clone turned up a few times. Distinct nucleotide sequences in the sample also encode this CDR3. V is TRBV19 and J is TRBJ2-3; no definite D call. CDR3 length equals 14 residues. V gave up 1 base and J gave up 2 bases, with 7 bases separating them. From germline, CDR1 is LNHDA and CDR2 SQIVND (reference sequence). CDR3: CASSIGLSTDTQYF. In DNA form, the CDR3 reads TGTGCCAGTAGTATAGGTCTGTCCACAGATACGCAGTATTTT.

This clone has only a few counts. The rearrangement uses TRBV19 and TRBJ2-7; 10 positions agree with TRBD2. With 8 bases clipped from V and 6 bases from J, the junction kept 10 bases outside the gene matches. CDR1 LNHDA and CDR2 SQIVND come from the germline V gene (reference sequence). The CDR3 covers 14 residues. The CDR3 coding sequence is TGTGCCAGTGGAAAAGGGACTAGCGCTGCCGAGCAGTACTTC. Encoded protein: CASGKGTSAAEQYF.

A word on this clone: Other DNA sequences from this sample encode an identical CDR3 as well. The V gene is TRBV6-5, the J gene TRBJ1-2; D gene ambiguous. This CDR3 region has 14 residues. Germline CDR1 MNHEY, CDR2 SVGAGI. V lost 0 bases and J lost 4, with 9 bases in between. The CDR3, as DNA: TGTGCCAGCAGTTACTCACGGGGTGGCTATGGCTACACCTTC. This gives the protein CASSYSRGGYGYTF.

The CDR3 DNA sequence: TGTGCCAGCAGCCAACAAACAGGGACAGTTGGCTACACCTTC. This codes for CASSQQTGTVGYTF. V usage is TRBV14 and J usage is TRBJ1-2, with 7 bases matching TRBD1. This CDR3 is 14 amino acids long. Germline trimming cut 2 bases from V and 7 bases from J; bases unmatched to any gene: 7. CDR1 is SGHDN, CDR2 FVKESK, per germline.

This clone has just a few counts. The V and J genes are TRBV6-6 and TRBJ2-1; 10 bases agree with TRBD2. V lost 5 bases, J lost 8 bases, and 9 bases stayed unmatched. From germline, CDR1 is MNHNY and CDR2 SVGAGI (reference sequence). The CDR3 runs 15 residues. The CDR3 DNA reads as TGTGCCAGCAGTGACGATCTAGCGGGAGTATATGAGCAGTTCTTC. Amino acids: CASSDDLAGVYEQFF.

V and J are TRBV7-2 and TRBJ1-5; D ambiguous. Trimming took 1 base from V and 5 from J, leaving 12 bases between them. The CDR3 totals 15 residues. Germline V gene data show CDR1 as SGHTA and CDR2 as FQGNSA. For the CDR3, the DNA is TGTGCCAGCAGCTTAGGACCGTCGTCTTATCAGCCCCAGCATTTT. The encoded protein is CASSLGPSSYQPQHF.

V gene TRBV2 combines with J gene TRBJ2-1; perhaps TRBD2 as D (5 bases). V was pared by 6 bases and J by 10 bases, with 13 bases between. The germline V gene encodes CDR1 SNHLY and CDR2 FYNNEI. The CDR3 extends over 12 amino acids. The CDR3 bases are TGTGCCAGCAGGGCAGCACTAGGAGAGCAGTTCTTC. This encodes CASRAALGEQFF.

This clone showed up just a few times. The chain carries TRBV28 and TRBJ2-3, with 8 bases identical to TRBD2. The CDR3 runs 15 residues. Germline CDR1 is MDHEN and CDR2 is SYDVKM. Losses at the gene ends were 3 bases for V and 5 bases for J; bases not matched to a gene: 7. DNA for the CDR3: TGTGCCAGCAGTTTGGGTAGCGGGATCGGAGATACGCAGTATTTT. Translating it yields CASSLGSGIGDTQYF. Supplemented by reference TRBV28 and TRBJ2-3, the full variable domain reads DVKVTQSSRYLVKRTGEKVFLECVQDMDHENMFWYRQDPGLGLRLIYFSYDVKMKEKGDIPEGYSVSREKKERFSLILESASTNQTSMYLCASSLGSGIGDTQYFGPGTRLTVL.

V usage is TRBV18 and J usage is TRBJ2-7; 8 bases are a match to TRBD1. V lost 0 bases, J lost 5 bases, and 9 bases stayed unmatched. The CDR3 runs 16 residues. Germline CDR1 reads KGHSH; CDR2 reads LQKENI. CDR3 loop: CASSPPGAGGTHEQYF. CDR3 in DNA: TGTGCCAGCTCACCACCGGGTGCAGGGGGCACCCACGAGCAGTACTTC.

In its sample, this clone was seen a few times. This sequence joins TRBV7-2 and TRBJ2-6; no firm D call. The germline CDR1 and CDR2 sequences are SGHTA and FQGNSA. V lost 7 bases and J lost 3, with 19 bases in between. The CDR3 extends over 17 amino acids. The CDR3 sequence: CASTIRPRGDGANVLTF. The CDR3 DNA sequence: TGTGCCAGCACCATCCGCCCCCGAGGAGATGGGGCCAACGTCCTGACTTTC.

This sequence joins TRBV9 and TRBJ2-7, with D uncertain. Germline assignment: CDR1 SGDLS and CDR2 YYNGEE. V lost 3 bases, J lost 4 bases, and 11 bases lay in between. This CDR3 has 13 amino acids. CDR3 DNA: TGTGCCAGCAGCGGACCTAACATATACGAGCAGTACTTC. It specifies CASSGPNIYEQYF. Combining the CDR3 with reference TRBV9 and TRBJ2-7 gives the whole variable domain DSGVTQTPKHLITATGQRVTLRCSPRSGDLSVYWYQQSLDQGLQFLIQYYNGEERAKGNILERFSAQQFPDLHSELNLSSLELGDSALYFCASSGPNIYEQYFGPGTRLTVT.

This clone was seen more than once but under ten times. This chain links TRBV2 with TRBJ2-3, with D perhaps TRBD2 (5 bases). The germline V and J ends were trimmed by 0 bases and 4 bases, with 11 bases remaining between them. The CDR3 consists of 15 residues. CDR1 and CDR2 (germline): SNHLY, FYNNEI. The CDR3 sequence is CASSEAAGWADTQYF. Here the CDR3 DNA reads TGTGCCAGCAGTGAAGCGGCGGGTTGGGCAGATACGCAGTATTTT.

CDR3 sequence: CAIRTGTGTSGELFF. CDR3 nucleotide sequence: TGTGCCATCAGAACCGGGACAGGGACCTCCGGGGAGCTGTTTTTT. The gene calls are TRBV10-3 and TRBJ2-2; 9 bases map to TRBD1. The germline V gene encodes CDR1 ENHRY and CDR2 SYGVKD. CDR3 size: 15 residues. V lost 6 bases and J lost 6; bases outside the gene matches: 8.

This clone has a handful of counts. The V and J genes are TRBV5-1 and TRBJ2-5, with 7 positions matching TRBD2. The V gene's germline CDR1 is SGHRS and CDR2 YFSETQ. The CDR3 runs 14 residues. J was trimmed by 5 bases and V by 3 bases; bases with no gene match: 7. CDR3 amino acids: CASSYSAGMETQYF. For the CDR3, the DNA is TGCGCCAGCAGCTACTCAGCGGGAATGGAGACCCAGTACTTC. Complete variable domain (other parts from reference TRBV5-1 and TRBJ2-5): KAGVTQTPRYLIKTRGQQVTLSCSPISGHRSVSWYQQTPGQGLQFLFEYFSETQRNKGNFPGRFSGRQFSNSRSEMNVSTLELGDSALYLCASSYSAGMETQYFGPGTRLLVL.

The CDR3 DNA sequence: TGTGCCAGCAGCCCTTTCGTAGCGGGAGGTTCAAATGAGCAGTTCTTC. As protein: CASSPFVAGGSNEQFF. This chain connects TRBV7-2 to TRBJ2-1, with 10 bases fitting TRBD2. V lost 5 bases, J lost 7 bases, and 11 bases stayed unmatched. Germline values: CDR1 SGHTA, CDR2 FQGNSA. This CDR3 is 16 amino acids long.

The CDR3 spells CASSLSHREALYNEQFF. CDR3 sequence (DNA): TGTGCCAGCAGCTTATCCCACCGGGAGGCCCTCTACAATGAGCAGTTCTTC. The chain uses TRBV7-2 and TRBJ2-1; 7 bases agree with TRBD2. This CDR3 contains 17 residues. V dropped 2 bases and J dropped 3; count of bases not matched to a gene: 10. From germline, CDR1 is SGHTA and CDR2 FQGNSA.

This chain uses TRBV6-5 with TRBJ2-1; 8 bases are shared with TRBD1. Germline assignment: CDR1 MNHEY and CDR2 SVGAGI. J lost 5 bases, V lost 4 bases, and 7 bases had no gene match. The CDR3 covers 15 residues. This chain's CDR3 is CASSSFGTGNNEQFF. The CDR3 DNA reads TGTGCCAGCAGTTCATTCGGGACAGGTAACAATGAGCAGTTCTTC.

This sequence joins TRBV7-3 and TRBJ2-6, with a weak D call TRBD1 (5 bases). V was shortened by 4 bases and J by 2 bases, with 15 bases between the two germline ends. This CDR3 region has 17 residues. Germline V lookup: CDR1 SGHTA, CDR2 FQGTGA. CDR3 loop: CASSSNYRSAGANVLTF. CDR3 bases: TGTGCCAGCAGCTCCAATTACAGGTCGGCTGGGGCCAACGTCCTGACTTTC.

The chain carries TRBV4-3 and TRBJ2-7, with 11 bases fitting TRBD2. Trimming at V came to 2 bases and at J to 2 bases, leaving 2 bases not matched to a gene. This CDR3 spans 15 amino acids. In germline, CDR1 is LGHNA, CDR2 YSLEER. The CDR3, as DNA: TGCGCCAGCAGCCAAATAGCGGGAGGGACCTACGAGCAGTACTTC. Its translation: CASSQIAGGTYEQYF.

Regarding this clone: Germline and junction disagree at one end, which may indicate a read error. The V call is TRBV9, the J call TRBJ2-7; possible D gene TRBD1, 6 bases. The CDR3 covers 14 residues. Looked up from germline, CDR1 is SGDLS and CDR2 is YYNGEE. The CDR3 sequence: CASSVQGHSSEQYF. CDR3 bases: TGTGCCAGCAGCGTACAGGGGCATTCCTCCGAGCAGTACTTC.

The rearrangement joins TRBV10-3 to TRBJ2-5; the match to TRBD1 covers 9 bases. The CDR3 is made up of 16 amino acids. V trimming: 2 bases; J trimming: 2 bases; junction bases outside the gene matches: 6. The V gene's germline CDR1 is ENHRY and CDR2 SYGVKD. The CDR3 loop is CAISEGTGSIQETQYF. CDR3 bases: TGTGCCATCAGTGAGGGGACAGGGTCTATTCAAGAGACCCAGTACTTC.

Only a few counts were recorded for this clone. The J gene is TRBJ2-4, the V gene TRBV2; no clear D gene. Germline CDR1 and CDR2: SNHLY and FYNNEI. CDR3 length: 13 amino acids. Trimming pared 2 bases from V and 8 bases from J, leaving 10 bases between. The CDR3 sequence: CASSERRQDIQYF. CDR3 DNA: TGTGCCAGCAGTGAAAGGCGCCAGGACATTCAGTACTTC.

The chain couples TRBV5-1 to TRBJ2-3, with D perhaps matching TRBD1 or TRBD2 (5 bases each). Looked up from germline, CDR1 is SGHRS and CDR2 is YFSETQ. V gave up 0 bases and J gave up 3 bases, with 8 bases separating them. The CDR3 is 14 amino acids. This chain's CDR3 is CASSLGWGTDTQYF. The CDR3 nucleotides read TGCGCCAGCAGCTTGGGGTGGGGGACAGATACGCAGTATTTT.

The chain carries TRBV10-3 and TRBJ2-1; D possibly corresponds to TRBD2 (6 bases). Trimming took off 8 bases at V and 7 bases at J, with 18 bases between the two ends. There are 14 residues in the CDR3. Germline CDR1 ENHRY, CDR2 SYGVKD. The CDR3 DNA is TGTGCCATCGGGGCGTCGGGAGCAATAAATGAGCAGTTCTTC. Translated, it gives CAIGASGAINEQFF.

The chain recombines TRBV5-8 with TRBJ2-2, with 9 bases aligning to TRBD2. This CDR3 region has 15 residues. CDR1 SGHTS and CDR2 YDEGEE come from the germline V gene. The junction had 5 bases not matched to a gene; V was cut back by 2 bases and J by 6 bases. In nucleotides, the CDR3 is TGTGCCAGCAGCTTATACGGCGGGAGGGCCGGGGAGCTGTTTTTT. This gives the protein CASSLYGGRAGELFF.